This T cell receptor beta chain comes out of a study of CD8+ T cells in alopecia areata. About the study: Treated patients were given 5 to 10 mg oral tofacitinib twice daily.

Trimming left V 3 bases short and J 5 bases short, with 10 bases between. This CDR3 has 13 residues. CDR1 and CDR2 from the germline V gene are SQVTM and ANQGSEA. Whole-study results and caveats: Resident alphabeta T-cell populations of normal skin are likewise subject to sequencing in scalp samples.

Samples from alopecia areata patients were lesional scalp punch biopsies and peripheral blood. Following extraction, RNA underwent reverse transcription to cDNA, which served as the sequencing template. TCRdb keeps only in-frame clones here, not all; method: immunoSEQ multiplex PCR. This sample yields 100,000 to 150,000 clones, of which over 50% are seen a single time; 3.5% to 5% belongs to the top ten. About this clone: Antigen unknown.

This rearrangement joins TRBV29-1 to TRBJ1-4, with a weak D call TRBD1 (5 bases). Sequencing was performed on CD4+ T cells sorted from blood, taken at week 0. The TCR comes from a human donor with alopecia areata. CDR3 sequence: CSVEGPPNEKLFF. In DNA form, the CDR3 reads TGCAGCGTTGAGGGACCCCCGAATGAAAAACTGTTTTTT.